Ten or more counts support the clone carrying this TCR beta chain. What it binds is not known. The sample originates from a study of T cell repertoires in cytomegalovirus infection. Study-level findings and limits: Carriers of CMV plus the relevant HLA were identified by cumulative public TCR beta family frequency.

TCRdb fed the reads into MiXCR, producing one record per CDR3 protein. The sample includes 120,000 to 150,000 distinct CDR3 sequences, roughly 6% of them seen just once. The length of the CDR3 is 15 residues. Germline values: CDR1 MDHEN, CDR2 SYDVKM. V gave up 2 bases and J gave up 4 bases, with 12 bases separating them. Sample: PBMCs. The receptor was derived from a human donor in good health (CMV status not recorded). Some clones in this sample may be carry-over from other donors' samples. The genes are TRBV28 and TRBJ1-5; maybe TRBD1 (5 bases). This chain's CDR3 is CASSLDGARNQPQHF. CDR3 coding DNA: TGTGCCAGCAGTTTAGATGGGGCACGGAATCAGCCCCAGCATTTT.